The rows below give T cell receptor beta chains drawn from one sample of a study of early T cells in non-severe SARS-CoV-2 infection. TCRdb re-called the 5' RACE reads with MiXCR, one entry per CDR3 protein. Seen here are 45,000 to 55,000 distinct CDR3 sequences, roughly 6.8% observed once, and the top ten hold about 3.9%. The sequencing input was whole blood. These receptor sequences come from an adult who was a healthcare worker with PCR-confirmed SARS-CoV-2 infection or an uninfected control (not recorded which). Each CDR3 is given with its conserved first and last residue.

v_call	j_call	cdr3_aa
TRBV10-1	TRBJ1-1	CASKAGRNTEAFF
TRBV25-1	TRBJ1-4	CASSEGNPNEKLFF
TRBV12-3/TRBV12-4	TRBJ2-7	CASSSGNYEQYF
TRBV6-5	TRBJ2-3	CASSYGQTYTDTQYF
TRBV9	TRBJ2-5	CASSGGAGVQETQYF
TRBV6-2/TRBV6-3	TRBJ2-1	CASRPLGASTNNEQFF
TRBV4-1	TRBJ1-2	CASSQVGTGEGYTF
TRBV29-1	TRBJ1-4	CSVTRDEYEKLFF
TRBV20-1	TRBJ2-3	CSANTNRGRTDTQYF
TRBV28	TRBJ2-7	CASSLLAETKNPYEQYF
TRBV4-1	TRBJ1-6	CANSQVLDRRQSSYNSPLHF
TRBV6-5	TRBJ1-2	CASSFAGQRDGYTF
TRBV6-2/TRBV6-3	TRBJ2-5	CASTQAGGQETQYF
TRBV7-2	TRBJ2-1	CASSPRRAYNEQFF
TRBV12-3/TRBV12-4	TRBJ2-6	CASRQVPGANVLTF
TRBV24-1	TRBJ2-1	CAARSASGLEQFF
TRBV6-1	TRBJ2-7	CASFTGQLYEQYF
TRBV6-2/TRBV6-3	TRBJ1-2	CASSYSGGSYTF
TRBV11-2	TRBJ1-2	CASSLGGTGVMGGYTF
TRBV6-4	TRBJ2-3	CASSDSYESGGVNTQYF
TRBV30	TRBJ2-7	CAWSRDGTGVEQYF
TRBV10-1	TRBJ2-1	CASSVRTGGNNEQFF